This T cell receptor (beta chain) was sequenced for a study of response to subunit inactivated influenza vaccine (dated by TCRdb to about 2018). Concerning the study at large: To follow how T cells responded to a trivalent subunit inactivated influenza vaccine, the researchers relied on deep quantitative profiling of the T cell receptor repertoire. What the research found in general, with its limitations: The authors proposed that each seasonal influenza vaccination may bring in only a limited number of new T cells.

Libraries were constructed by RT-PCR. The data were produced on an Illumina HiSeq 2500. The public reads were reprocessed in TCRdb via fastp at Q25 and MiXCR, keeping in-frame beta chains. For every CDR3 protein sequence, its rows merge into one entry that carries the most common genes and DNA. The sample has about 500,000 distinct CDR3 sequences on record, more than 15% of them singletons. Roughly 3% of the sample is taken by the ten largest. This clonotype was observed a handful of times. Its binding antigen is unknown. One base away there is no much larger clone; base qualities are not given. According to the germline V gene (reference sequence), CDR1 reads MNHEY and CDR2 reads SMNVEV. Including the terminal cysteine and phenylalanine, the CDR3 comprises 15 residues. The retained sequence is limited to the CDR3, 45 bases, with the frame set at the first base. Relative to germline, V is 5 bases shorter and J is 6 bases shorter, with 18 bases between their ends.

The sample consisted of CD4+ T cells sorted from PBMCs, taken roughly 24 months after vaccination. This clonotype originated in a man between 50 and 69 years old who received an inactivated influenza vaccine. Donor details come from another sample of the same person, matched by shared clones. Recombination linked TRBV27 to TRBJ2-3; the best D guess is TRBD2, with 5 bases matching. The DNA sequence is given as TGTGCCAGCAGTCCGACTACCTCGGGGTCGGATACGCAGTATTTT. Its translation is CASSPTTSGSDTQYF.